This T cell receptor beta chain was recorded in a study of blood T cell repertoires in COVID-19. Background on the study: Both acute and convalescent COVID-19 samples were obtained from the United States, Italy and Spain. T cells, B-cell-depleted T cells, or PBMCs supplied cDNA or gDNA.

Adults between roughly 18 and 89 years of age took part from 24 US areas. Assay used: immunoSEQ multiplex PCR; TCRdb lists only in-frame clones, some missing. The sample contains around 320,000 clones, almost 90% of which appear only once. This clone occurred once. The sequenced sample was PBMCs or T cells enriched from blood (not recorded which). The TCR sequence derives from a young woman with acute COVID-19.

The CDR3 nucleotides are TGTGCCAGCAGTCCCGGGGGTGAAAAACTGTTTTTT. It encodes CASSPGGEKLFF. This chain uses TRBV6-5 with TRBJ1-4; perhaps TRBD1 as D (5 bases). CDR3 size: 12 residues. Trimming left V 5 bases short and J 7 bases short, with 8 bases between. CDR1 MNHEY and CDR2 SVGAGI come from the germline V gene.